Sequencing of this T cell receptor (beta chain) was carried out in a study of CD8 T cells in ankylosing spondylitis. This clonotype was counted ten times or more. What it recognizes is unknown. Researchers built TCR beta libraries using quantitative 5'-RACE with molecular barcodes. From the 5' RACE reads, TCRdb called clonotypes with MiXCR, one entry per CDR3 protein. The sample holds some 140,000 distinct CDR3 sequences, about 8% seen once. V lost 4 bases and J 3 bases, leaving 10 bases between the germline ends. CDR3 length equals 13 residues. Germline CDR1 SGHDN, CDR2 FVKESK. Study conclusions and caveats: A TCR beta motif of eight or nine highly homologous variants seemed to mark ankylosing spondylitis blood. It was reported that disease-linked clones were significantly enriched in matched ankylosing spondylitis synovial fluid.

This TCR came from a male donor with ankylosing spondylitis. The sequenced sample consisted of synovial fluid, either unsorted or a sorted T cell fraction (not recorded which). The chain links TRBV14 to TRBJ2-7; D ambiguous. CDR3 sequence: CASSPSASYEQYF. Written as DNA, the CDR3 is TGTGCCAGCAGCCCCTCCGCTAGCTACGAGCAGTACTTC.